The entry that follows covers one T cell receptor beta chain sequence. Sequencing targeted TCR beta in T cells from blood (CD8+ and CD4+). Both CD4+ and CD8+ T cells were negatively isolated, and TEMRA cells underwent FACS enrichment. The data are from a study of CD8 T cells in Susac syndrome. The CDR3 spans 14 residues. Germline assignment: CDR1 SQVTM and CDR2 ANQGSEA. The ends lost 1 base at V and 4 bases at J; junction bases unmatched: 5. RNA in amounts of roughly 0.5 to 1 ug was reverse transcribed with random hexamers. The CDR3 of TCR beta was amplified by immunoSEQ multiplex PCR across 54 Vbeta and 13 Jbeta. TCRdb processed the immunoSEQ multiplex PCR reads anew with MiXCR; each CDR3 protein has one entry. The table lists about 150,000 distinct CDR3 sequences, about 95% of them singletons.

The sequenced sample was CD8+ T cells from PBMCs. This chain links TRBV29-1 with TRBJ2-5, with 8 positions matching TRBD1. The receptor was derived from a human donor with multiple sclerosis. CDR3 in amino acids: CSVEGDRISETQYF. CDR3 DNA: TGCAGCGTTGAAGGGGACAGGATCTCAGAGACCCAGTACTTC.